The source of this T cell receptor (beta chain) is a study of cytomegalovirus exposure and HLA in healthy donors (dated by TCRdb to about 2017). Study-level background: An earlier analysis of approximately 550 of the donors reported more than 250 Gb of sequence data and 100 million to 140 million unique TCR beta sequences from some 180 million T cells. The T cell repertoires of several hundred subjects were profiled by immunosequencing and related to cytomegalovirus serostatus. The number of typed donors differed by locus: roughly 629-640 for A, B, C, DRB1 and DQB1; approximately 520 for DQA1; roughly 600 for DPA1; and roughly 450 for DPB1. Several DR-DQ haplotypes were treated as single units for association and clustering because of strong linkage in the cohort. Among around 400 genotyped donors of the cohort, an average of approximately 220,000 unique TCR beta nucleotide sequences was sequenced per donor, of which 15% to 20% were non-productive. Of the roughly 400 genotyped donors, 75% to 85% were placed in the genetic ancestry cluster associated with self-reported Caucasian donors. Both class I and class II loci were covered by HLA typing, at four-digit resolution. In addition to the first cohort of hundreds of subjects, a separate validation cohort of approximately 120 different subjects was used. In a later analysis, previously published TCR beta repertoires from fewer than 750 donors were re-analyzed and high-resolution HLA genotyping was added so that TCR occurrence patterns could be studied. Rather than drawing on any new phenotypic data, the later analysis identified candidate immune exposures from TCR beta sequences and the way those sequences occurred across donors. To predict cytomegalovirus infection status, the study combined high-throughput TCR immunosequencing, statistical association of individual TCRs with disease status, and machine learning. All discovery cohort repertoires had been generated using a single sequencing platform. The aim of the study was to test whether cataloging public T cell receptors could identify signatures of past pathogen exposure. A later genetic analysis used genome-wide SNP genotypes for about 65% of the 666 donors, treating that subset as a discovery cohort. An earlier analysis of around 540 of the donors applied high-throughput TCR beta sequencing to assess whether each TCR beta V gene segment acted as functional or pseudogenic. An early release that covered more than 550 HLA-typed donors contained approximately 300 gigabases of sequencing data and tens of millions of unique TCR sequences. Alongside the repertoire data, information on donor age, sex, ethnicity and CMV serostatus was compiled.

Only a few counts were recorded for this clone. Which antigen it targets is not known. The input lacks base qualities; no much larger clone sits a single base away. Library creation used the immunoSEQ multiplex PCR assay. For the multiplex PCR, a mixture combining 60 forward primers for TCR Vbeta segments and 13 reverse primers for TCR Jbeta segments was used. Amplification of the CDR3 region of rearranged TCR beta genes was performed with a multiplex PCR assay on genomic DNA. The amplified TCR beta libraries were sequenced on the Illumina HiSeq System as 87-base-pair reads. In the original analysis: A later analysis tallied roughly 76 million unique TCR beta chains across the 550 to 850 repertoires, and about 10 million of those chains were shared by two or more donors. Raw reads were error-corrected and collapsed into unique sequences with a nearest-neighbor algorithm that merged closely related sequences to remove PCR and sequencing errors. V, D and J gene segments were assigned by aligning CDR3 sequences to IMGT reference sequences. For a sequence to be retained, a match of at least six nucleotides to both a V gene segment and a J gene segment was required. A rearrangement counted as productive if the CDR3 had no stop codons and remained in frame with V and J, and every other rearrangement counted as non-productive. Following IMGT convention, CDR3 was defined as the stretch from the second conserved V-encoded cysteine up to the conserved J-encoded phenylalanine. The earlier analysis of 500 to 600 of the donors excluded sequences that lacked an unambiguous match to a single V gene segment. An earlier analysis of several hundred of the donors called V segments functional above 56.7% productive rearrangements and segregating when the between-donor standard deviation exceeded 5%. A statistical classification framework was built to diagnose cytomegalovirus status from the catalog of TCR beta chain sequences. V and J gene assignment, in a later analysis, came from comparing TCR nucleotide sequences with IMGT/GENE-DB human TR gene sequences. Using the TCRdist pipeline, a later analysis assigned CDR3 sequences along with most-parsimonious VDJ recombination scenarios. A later analysis defined each TCR beta chain by its CDR3 amino acid sequence plus V-gene family, and excluded reads lacking a unique V-gene family. A later analysis removed 592 highly shared, low-generation-probability nucleotide sequences to deal with suspected cross-contamination and a sequencing artifact. In a later analysis, a clonal expansion index for each public chain was calculated from normalized within-repertoire ranks of inferred template counts. Generation probabilities in a later analysis came from a VDJ recombination model fitted to out-of-frame rearrangements, and those results were checked against IGoR. A later analysis scored TCR-TCR, TCR-HLA and TCR-CMV co-occurrence with hypergeometric tests, applying a repertoire-size bias correction to TCR pairs. In a later analysis, false discovery rates were estimated by permuting HLA or CMV assignments 20 times. A later analysis grouped co-occurring TCRs with DBSCAN, adding TCRdist sequence similarity when clustering within HLA-allele-positive subsets. Repertoires with fewer than 30,000 or more than 120,000 public chains, plus five repertoires with anomalous nucleotide sharing, were excluded from co-occurrence clustering. Here the immuneACCESS table is served through TCRdb, limited to in-frame sequences with V and J called. Missing clones are a known gap in these copies; in checked studies unresolved V genes cover under half, and the rest lacks a known reason. D and trimming were read from the DNA, whereas the V and J calls and clone size are those reported in that table. Here the sample has over 150,000 clones; roughly 72% occur a single time. The ten largest account for 2.1% of the sample.

What the research found in general, with its limitations: Compared with equally common non-associated chains, HLA-associated TCR beta chains in a later analysis were more clonally expanded and had lower generation probabilities. The sequencing pipeline was judged likely to have produced a cluster of highly shared sequence variants as a technical artifact. In an earlier analysis of some 540 of the donors, most TCR beta V segments appeared in productive rearrangements about 90% or about 30% of the time, broadly matching IMGT annotations. According to a later genetic analysis, donors in an Asian-associated ancestry cluster had fewer N-insertions in productive TCRs than the roughly 660-donor mean. Because some donors lacked HLA typing at each locus, the association tests relied only on the typed subset. A further reported finding was that TCR beta sequences accurately predicted the HLA-A and HLA-B alleles for most subjects in the first cohort. Most TCR sequences were seen in very few donors, while some public TCRs were found in many individuals. The cohort was sequenced for TCR beta chains only, and without alpha or paired-chain data the features that could be detected were limited. In vitro tests confirmed that a few of the cytomegalovirus-associated TCR beta chains recognize cytomegalovirus antigens. Some IMGT-functional V segments, including TRBV6-2 and TRBV6-3, could not be distinguished by the 87-base-pair reads and were therefore excluded. A later genetic analysis associated a missense DCLRE1C variant with V-gene and J-gene trimming of TCR beta chains, and an independent cohort replicated the association. CMV serostatus was the only immune exposure information available for the cohort. A later analysis found that TCR association rates varied across HLA loci, with DRB1 alleles showing the most associated TCRs and HLA-C alleles the fewest. According to a later analysis, most CMV-associated TCR beta chains appeared to be HLA-restricted, and the HLA associations seemed to be driven largely by CMV exposure. Cytomegalovirus status was reported to be diagnosed by the classifier with high specificity and sensitivity in both the original and validation cohorts. Strong co-occurrence of HLA alleles, especially DR and DQ, made assigning TCR associations to individual alleles difficult. A later analysis associated 15,000 or so TCR beta sequences with specific HLA alleles at a false discovery rate of 0.05. The authors suggested that the approach could potentially be generalized to other disease states and immunological phenotypes. The earlier analysis of some 560 of the donors excluded around 17 rarely observed V segments, including chromosome 9 orphons, because counts were too low. According to a later analysis, parvovirus B19, influenza, CMV and Epstein-Barr virus appeared linked to several top co-occurrence clusters. A total of about 180 TCR beta chains were listed by the study as associated with cytomegalovirus. Linkage disequilibrium might explain the correlated functional status among segregating V segments, but an unknown experimental factor could not be ruled out. Roughly uniform sequencing depth across donors was assumed in presence/absence analyses, although this assumption may not hold.

In total, about 650 healthy bone marrow donors made up the cohort. At the time of sampling, all cohort members were nominally healthy, though unrecorded immune exposures were likely present. The donor tested CMV seronegative, placing the donor among the approximately 360 seronegative members of the cohort. Each donor provided a peripheral blood sample, and peripheral blood mononuclear cells were used for TCR beta sequencing. Genomic DNA extraction from the blood cell samples was performed with the Qiagen DNeasy Blood Extraction Kit. CDR1 and CDR2 (MNHEY, SMNVEV) derive from the germline V gene (reference sequence). The CDR3 holds 13 amino acids from the cysteine to the phenylalanine. Only the CDR3 region is kept as DNA, spanning 39 bases read in frame from base 1. V drops 5 bases and J drops 8 bases, leaving 15 bases in between.

The clonotype was recovered from a man aged 25 to 40 in good health and CMV-seronegative. The chain links TRBV27 with TRBJ1-1; the D segment could be TRBD1, given 5 matching bases. The sequenced sample was PBMCs. The DNA is TGTGCCAGCAGTACGAACAGGCTGGCGGAAGCTTTCTTT. It translates as CASSTNRLAEAFF.